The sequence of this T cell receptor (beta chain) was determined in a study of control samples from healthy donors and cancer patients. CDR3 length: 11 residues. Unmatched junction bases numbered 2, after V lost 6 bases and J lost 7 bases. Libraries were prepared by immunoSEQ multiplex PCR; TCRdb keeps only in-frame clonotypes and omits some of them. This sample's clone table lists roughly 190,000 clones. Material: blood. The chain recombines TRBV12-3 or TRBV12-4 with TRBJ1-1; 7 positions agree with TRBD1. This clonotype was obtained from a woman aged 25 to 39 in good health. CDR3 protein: CASSRGNEAFF. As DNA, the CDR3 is TGTGCCAGCAGCAGGGGGAATGAAGCTTTCTTT.